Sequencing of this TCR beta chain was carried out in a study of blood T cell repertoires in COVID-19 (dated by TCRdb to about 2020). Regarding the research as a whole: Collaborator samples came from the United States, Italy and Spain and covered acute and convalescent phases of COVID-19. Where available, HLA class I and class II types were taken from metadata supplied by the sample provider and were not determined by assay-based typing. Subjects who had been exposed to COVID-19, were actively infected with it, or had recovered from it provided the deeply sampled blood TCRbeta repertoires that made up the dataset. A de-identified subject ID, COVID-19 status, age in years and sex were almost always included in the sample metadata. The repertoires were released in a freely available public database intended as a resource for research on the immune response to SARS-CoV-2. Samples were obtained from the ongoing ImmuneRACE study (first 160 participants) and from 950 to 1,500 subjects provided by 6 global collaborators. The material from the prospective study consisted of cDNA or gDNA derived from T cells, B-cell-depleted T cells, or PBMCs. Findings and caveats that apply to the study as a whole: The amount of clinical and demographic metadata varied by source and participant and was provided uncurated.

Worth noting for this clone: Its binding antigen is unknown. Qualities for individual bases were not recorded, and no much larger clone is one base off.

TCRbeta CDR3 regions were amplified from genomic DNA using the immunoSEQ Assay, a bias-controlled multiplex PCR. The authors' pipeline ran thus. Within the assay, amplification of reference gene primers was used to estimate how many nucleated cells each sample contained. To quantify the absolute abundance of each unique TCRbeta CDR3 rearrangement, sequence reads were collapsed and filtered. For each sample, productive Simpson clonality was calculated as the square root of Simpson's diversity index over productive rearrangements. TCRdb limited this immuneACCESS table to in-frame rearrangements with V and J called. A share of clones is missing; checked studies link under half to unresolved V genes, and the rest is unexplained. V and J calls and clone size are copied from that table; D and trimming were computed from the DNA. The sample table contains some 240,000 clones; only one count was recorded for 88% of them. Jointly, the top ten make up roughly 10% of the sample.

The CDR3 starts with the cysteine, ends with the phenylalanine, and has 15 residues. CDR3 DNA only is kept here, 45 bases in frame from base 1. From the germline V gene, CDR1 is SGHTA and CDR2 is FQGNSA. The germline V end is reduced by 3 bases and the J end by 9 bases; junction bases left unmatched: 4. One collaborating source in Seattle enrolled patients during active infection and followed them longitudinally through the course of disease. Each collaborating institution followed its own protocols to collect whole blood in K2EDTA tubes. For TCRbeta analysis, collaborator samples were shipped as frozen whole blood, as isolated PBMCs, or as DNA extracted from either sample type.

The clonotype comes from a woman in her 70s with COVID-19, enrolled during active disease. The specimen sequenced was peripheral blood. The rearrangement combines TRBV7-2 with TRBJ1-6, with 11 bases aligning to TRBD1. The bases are TGTGCCAGCAGCTTCACCGGGACAGGGGGTTCACCCCTCCACTTT. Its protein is CASSFTGTGGSPLHF. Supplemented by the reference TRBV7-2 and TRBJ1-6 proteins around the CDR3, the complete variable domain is GAGVSQSPSNKVTEKGKDVELRCDPISGHTALYWYRQSLGQGLEFLIYFQGNSAPDKSGLPSDRFSAERTGGSVSTLTIQRTQQEDSAVYLCASSFTGTGGSPLHFGNGTRLTVT.